These 16 T cell receptor beta chains were sequenced from one sample in a study of blood T cell repertoires in COVID-19. This table comes from immunoSEQ multiplex PCR, and its TCRdb copy is limited to in-frame clones, with some not included. Of roughly 250,000 clones listed, approximately 80% are singletons. Sequences were obtained from peripheral blood. The origin of the receptors is a woman aged 50 to 60 with acute or convalescent COVID-19.

The chain uses TRBV27 and TRBJ1-2, with TRBD1 matching 8 bases. J was trimmed by 0 bases and V by 3 bases; bases with no gene match: 6. CDR1 is MNHEY, CDR2 SMNVEV, per germline (reference sequence). This CDR3 contains 16 residues. The CDR3 bases are TGTGCCAGCAGTTTTCTCGGACAGGGAGCTAACTATGGCTACACCTTC. Residues: CASSFLGQGANYGYTF.

The V call is TRBV2, the J call TRBJ1-4; 7 bases match TRBD1. Germline CDR1 reads SNHLY; CDR2 reads FYNNEI. The trim removed 6 bases at V and 6 bases at J, leaving 7 bases unmatched. There are 14 residues in the CDR3. CDR3 loop: CASSPTGIDEKLFF. CDR3 DNA: TGTGCCAGCAGCCCGACAGGGATAGATGAAAAACTGTTTTTT.

The gene calls are TRBV3-1 (or the pseudogene TRBV3-2) and TRBJ2-5, with 7 bases lining up with TRBD2. The ends lost 7 bases at V and 2 bases at J; junction bases unmatched: 4. The CDR3 sequence is 13 residues long. The germline V gene encodes CDR1 LGHDT and CDR2 YNNKEL (reference sequence). This CDR3 is CASKSSGQETQYF. CDR3 nucleotide sequence: TGTGCCAGCAAGTCTAGCGGACAAGAGACCCAGTACTTC.

This rearrangement joins TRBV5-1 to TRBJ2-5; 13 nucleotides agree with TRBD2. CDR1 and CDR2 (germline): SGHRS, YFSETQ. The CDR3 is made up of 15 amino acids. The J segment lost 3 bases and the V segment lost 4 bases, leaving 3 bases of the junction unmatched. DNA of the CDR3: TGCGCCAGCAGCGCTGGACTAGCGGGGGAAGAGACCCAGTACTTC. Residues: CASSAGLAGEETQYF.

V usage is TRBV7-9 and J usage is TRBJ2-3; TRBD1 matches at 7 bases. CDR3 length equals 14 residues. V lost 0 bases and J lost 5; bases outside the gene matches: 2. CDR1 is SEHNR and CDR2 is FQNEAQ in the germline V gene (reference sequence). CDR3 sequence (DNA): TGTGCCAGCAGCTTAGCGGACAGGAGAGATACGCAGTATTTT. It specifies CASSLADRRDTQYF.

The rearrangement links TRBV5-6 to TRBJ1-2, with D perhaps TRBD1 (5 bases). The CDR3 is 15 residues long. Trimming took 4 bases from V and 6 from J, leaving 19 bases between them. The germline V gene encodes CDR1 SGHDT and CDR2 YYEEEE. The CDR3 reads CASSTLPTVSHGYTF. In DNA form, the CDR3 reads TGTGCCAGCAGCACTTTACCGACAGTTTCTCATGGCTACACCTTC.

The chain employs TRBV29-1 and TRBJ2-5; D is unclear. The CDR3 consists of 11 residues. V shed 4 bases and J shed 1 base, with 4 bases lying between them. Germline-derived CDR1 and CDR2 are SQVTM and ANQGSEA. CDR3 in amino acids: CSVGSQETQYF. CDR3 in DNA: TGCAGCGTTGGCAGCCAAGAGACCCAGTACTTC.

The chain has TRBV9 and TRBJ1-1; weak D call: TRBD1 (5 bases). CDR1 and CDR2 from the germline V gene are SGDLS and YYNGEE. CDR3 length: 13 residues. Trimming took 0 bases from V and 7 from J, leaving 10 bases between them. CDR3 bases: TGTGCCAGCAGCGTAGCCAGGGTGGGTGAAGCTTTCTTT. Its protein product is CASSVARVGEAFF.

The CDR3 bases are TGTGCCAGCAGTTCCGAGGGTTTCGTAAATGAAAAACTGTTTTTT. Encoded protein: CASSSEGFVNEKLFF. This rearrangement joins TRBV28 to TRBJ1-4; no clear D. This CDR3 is 15 amino acids long. V lost 4 bases to trimming and J lost 5 bases, with 14 bases between them. Germline-derived CDR1 and CDR2 are MDHEN and SYDVKM.

This chain links TRBV4-1 with TRBJ1-6, with D perhaps TRBD1 (5 bases). Trimming removed 1 base at V and 10 bases at J, with 17 bases between. CDR3 length equals 16 residues. Germline-derived CDR1 and CDR2 are MGHRA and YSYEKL. The CDR3 DNA sequence: TGCGCCAGCAGCCAAGTAAGGCTCGCGGGGCGGTCACCCCTCCACTTT. This encodes CASSQVRLAGRSPLHF.

This chain uses TRBV7-8 with TRBJ1-5; perhaps TRBD1 as D (5 bases). Germline V lookup: CDR1 SGHVS, CDR2 FQNEAQ. V was clipped by 5 bases and J by 7 bases, with 18 bases between them. The CDR3 loop spans 15 amino acids. The CDR3 nucleotides are TGTGCCAGCAGCCGCAATCGGGACTATGGACAGCCCCAGCATTTT. Translation gives CASSRNRDYGQPQHF.

The genes are TRBV3-1 (or the pseudogene TRBV3-2) and TRBJ2-2; 7 nucleotides align to TRBD2. This CDR3 comprises 14 residues. The ends lost 6 bases at V and 3 bases at J; junction bases unmatched: 4. Germline CDR1 is LGHDT and CDR2 is YNNKEL (reference sequence). The CDR3, as DNA: TGTGCCAGCAGTCGAACTAGCGACACCGGGGAGCTGTTTTTT. This gives the protein CASSRTSDTGELFF.

The J gene is TRBJ1-1, the V gene TRBV28; 8 positions agree with TRBD1. The CDR3 consists of 15 residues. Germline CDR1 MDHEN, CDR2 SYDVKM. Germline trimming cut 2 bases from V and 11 bases from J; bases unmatched to any gene: 13. DNA of the CDR3: TGTGCCAGCAGTTTACCTCTGACAGGGGCTGTCGGGGCTTTCTTT. Its protein is CASSLPLTGAVGAFF.

The CDR3 loop reads CASSHGGAGGPTDTQYF. Here the CDR3 DNA reads TGTGCCAGCAGCCACGGGGGAGCGGGGGGACCCACAGATACGCAGTATTTT. The V gene is TRBV3-1 (or the pseudogene TRBV3-2), the J gene TRBJ2-3, with 9 bases matching TRBD2. CDR1 and CDR2 from the germline V gene are LGHDT and YNNKEL (reference sequence). The CDR3 length is 17 residues. V gave up 3 bases and J gave up 2 bases; unmatched junction bases: 9.

The chain employs TRBV28 and TRBJ1-1; D gene ambiguous. Germline-derived CDR1 and CDR2 are MDHEN and SYDVKM. Trimming left V 3 bases short and J 4 bases short, with 9 bases between. The CDR3 has 13 residues. CDR3 nucleotide sequence: TGTGCCAGCAGTTTGATCCGGGGCACTGAAGCTTTCTTT. Its protein is CASSLIRGTEAFF. Supplemented by reference TRBV28 and TRBJ1-1, the full variable domain reads DVKVTQSSRYLVKRTGEKVFLECVQDMDHENMFWYRQDPGLGLRLIYFSYDVKMKEKGDIPEGYSVSREKKERFSLILESASTNQTSMYLCASSLIRGTEAFFGQGTRLTVV.

The rearrangement uses TRBV30 and TRBJ1-1; D might be TRBD1 (5 bases). This CDR3 contains 14 residues. V was cut by 3 bases and J by 1 base, with 12 bases left in between. Looked up from germline, CDR1 is GTSNPN and CDR2 is SVGIG (reference sequence). The CDR3 sequence: CAWSLSTGNTEAFF. CDR3 DNA: TGTGCCTGGAGCCTATCAACAGGGAACACTGAAGCTTTCTTT.